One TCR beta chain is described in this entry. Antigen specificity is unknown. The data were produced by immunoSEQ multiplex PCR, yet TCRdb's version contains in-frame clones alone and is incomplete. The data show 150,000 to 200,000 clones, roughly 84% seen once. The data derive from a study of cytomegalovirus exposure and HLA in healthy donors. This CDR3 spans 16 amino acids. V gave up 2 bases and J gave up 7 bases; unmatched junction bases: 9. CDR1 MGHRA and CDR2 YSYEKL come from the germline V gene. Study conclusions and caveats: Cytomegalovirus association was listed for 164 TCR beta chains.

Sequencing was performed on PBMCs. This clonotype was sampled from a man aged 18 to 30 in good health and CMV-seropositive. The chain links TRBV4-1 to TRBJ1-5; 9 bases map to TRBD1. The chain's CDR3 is CASSQLIQGAGQPQHF. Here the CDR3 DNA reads TGCGCCAGCAGCCAATTAATACAGGGGGCCGGGCAGCCCCAGCATTTT.